A selection of T cell receptor beta chains follows, all from one sample in a study of blood T cells in healthy people across ages. Each CDR3 protein is one row after TCRdb ran MiXCR on the 5' RACE reads. The sample comprises over 700,000 distinct CDR3 sequences, roughly 25% of which are singletons, and 9.4% rests with the top ten. Another study also made use of these data, one on T cells of mothers and their children.

The sequenced material came from blood. These receptors originate from a boy younger than 18 in good health. The CDR3 runs from the conserved cysteine through the conserved F or W. A D gene is named only where the DNA matches it firmly. Clone size is shown for a subset of rows, as once, few, many or a class of expanded clone.

j_gene,abundance,v_gene,d_gene,CDR3aa,CDR3nt
TRBJ2-1,-,TRBV5-1,TRBD1,CASSSRTGTYNEQFF,TGCGCCAGCAGCTCCCGGACAGGAACCTACAATGAGCAGTTCTTC
TRBJ2-5,few,TRBV2,-,CASGRDRAVAGVLETQYF,TGTGCCAGCGGTCGGGACAGGGCCGTAGCGGGAGTCTTGGAGACCCAGTACTTC
TRBJ2-3,-,TRBV27,TRBD2,CASTGRAGGTQYF,TGTGCCAGCACCGGTCGGGCGGGGGGTACGCAGTATTTT
TRBJ1-1,-,TRBV19,-,CASLLGDTEAFF,TGTGCCAGTTTGTTAGGGGACACTGAAGCTTTCTTT
TRBJ2-7,-,TRBV5-1,-,CASSLGLPSSYEQYF,TGCGCCAGCAGTCTGGGACTTCCAAGCTCCTACGAGCAGTACTTC
TRBJ2-5,-,TRBV12-3/TRBV12-4,-,CASSLVRVETQYF,TGTGCCAGCAGTTTGGTACGAGTGGAGACCCAGTACTTC
TRBJ2-5,-,TRBV12-3/TRBV12-4,TRBD2,CASSISSGITGETQYF,TGTGCCAGCAGCATATCTAGCGGGATAACGGGGGAGACCCAGTACTTC
TRBJ1-2,-,TRBV4-2,-,CASSQDLGLSGYTF,TGTGCCAGCAGCCAAGATCTGGGTCTCTCTGGCTACACCTTC
TRBJ2-4,once,TRBV20-1,-,CSARPPGNIQYF,TGCAGTGCTAGACCTCCAGGGAACATTCAGTACTTC
TRBJ2-1,-,TRBV9,-,CASSPTNLYNEQFF,TGTGCCAGCAGCCCGACAAATCTTTACAATGAGCAGTTCTTC
TRBJ2-7,few,TRBV29-1,TRBD2,CSVDVDSGSFYEQYF,TGCAGCGTTGATGTCGATAGCGGGAGCTTCTACGAGCAGTACTTC
TRBJ2-7,-,TRBV28,-,CASSPYRDGAYEQYF,TGTGCCAGCAGTCCTTACAGGGATGGGGCCTACGAGCAGTACTTC
TRBJ2-6,few,TRBV9,-,CASSVAESGANVLTF,TGTGCCAGCAGTGTAGCGGAGTCTGGGGCCAACGTCCTGACTTTC
TRBJ2-1,few,TRBV20-1,-,CSAADPLRSYNEQFF,TGCAGTGCCGCCGACCCGCTTCGCTCCTACAATGAGCAGTTCTTC
TRBJ2-1,-,TRBV20-1,TRBD2,CSARDEIAGGSDEQFF,TGCAGTGCTAGAGATGAAATAGCGGGAGGTTCCGATGAGCAGTTCTTC
TRBJ2-7,few,TRBV7-9,-,CASSYEGNPYEQYF,TGTGCCAGCAGTTATGAGGGAAACCCCTACGAGCAGTACTTC
TRBJ2-5,-,TRBV7-6,-,CASSLADREQETQYF,TGTGCCAGCAGCTTAGCGGACAGAGAACAAGAGACCCAGTACTTC
TRBJ2-5,-,TRBV24-1,TRBD2,CATSDAGTSGSRETQYF,TGTGCCACCAGTGACGCCGGGACTAGCGGGAGTAGAGAGACCCAGTACTTC
TRBJ2-2,-,TRBV29-1,TRBD2,CSAGSSGIGELFF,TGCAGCGCCGGGTCTAGCGGAATCGGGGAGCTGTTTTTT
TRBJ2-2,few,TRBV2,-,CASRVLGGNTGELFF,TGTGCCAGCAGGGTGCTGGGAGGGAACACCGGGGAGCTGTTTTTT
TRBJ1-6,-,TRBV3-1,TRBD1,CASSRGQGRNSPLHF,TGTGCCAGCAGCCGCGGACAGGGACGAAATTCACCCCTCCACTTT
TRBJ1-2,-,TRBV7-9,-,CASSQSRENGYTF,TGTGCCAGCAGTCAGTCCAGGGAGAATGGCTACACCTTC
TRBJ2-7,-,TRBV4-3,-,CASSQDRQGSLYEQYF,TGCGCCAGCAGCCAAGATCGGCAAGGGTCCCTCTACGAGCAGTACTTC
TRBJ2-3,-,TRBV7-9,-,CASLYAGDADTQYF,TGTGCCAGCTTATATGCAGGGGATGCAGATACGCAGTATTTT
TRBJ2-7,-,TRBV6-5,-,CASSSQAEETYEQCF,TGTGCCAGCAGTTCCCAGGCCGAGGAAACCTACGAGCAGTGCTTC
TRBJ2-5,-,TRBV7-9,-,CASSLANRGETQYF,TGTGCCAGCAGCTTAGCAAACCGGGGAGAGACCCAGTACTTC
TRBJ1-2,-,TRBV12-3/TRBV12-4,-,CASSQGTLGGYTF,TGTGCCAGCAGCCAAGGGACGCTCGGTGGCTACACCTTC
TRBJ2-5,-,TRBV29-1,-,CSVGRTFKHSQETQYF,TGCAGCGTTGGGAGAACCTTTAAACATTCTCAAGAGACCCAGTACTTC
TRBJ2-7,once,TRBV5-1,TRBD2,CASSLSAGGPTEQYF,TGCGCCAGCAGCTTGTCGGCGGGAGGGCCGACCGAGCAGTACTTC
TRBJ1-6,-,TRBV10-3,-,CAISESKGYSSPLHF,TGTGCCATCAGTGAGTCAAAAGGTTATAGCTCACCCCTCCACTTT
TRBJ2-4,-,TRBV3-1,-,CASSQRSNIQYF,TGTGCCAGCAGCCAAAGGAGTAACATTCAGTACTTC
TRBJ2-3,-,TRBV3-1,-,CASSLGGPRTDTQYF,TGTGCCAGCAGCCTCGGGGGGCCGAGGACAGATACGCAGTATTTT
TRBJ1-4,-,TRBV29-1,-,CSVAVTGHEKLFF,TGCAGCGTTGCGGTGACAGGACATGAAAAACTGTTTTTT
TRBJ2-2,-,TRBV29-1,-,CSVTGVTGELFF,TGCAGCGTTACCGGGGTCACCGGGGAGCTGTTTTTT
TRBJ2-4,-,TRBV7-3,-,CASSLTLREDVAKNIQYF,TGTGCCAGCAGCTTAACCCTCAGGGAGGATGTGGCCAAAAACATTCAGTACTTC